Shown below are 18 T cell receptor beta chains from a single sample sequenced in a study of blood T cell repertoires in COVID-19. Only in-frame clones appear in the TCRdb table, and some are missing; sequencing was by immunoSEQ multiplex PCR. The top ten hold 2.4% of the sample, which has around 300,000 clones, over 75% seen once. The source material was PBMCs or T cells enriched from blood (not recorded which). The source of these receptors is a woman under 30 who had recovered from COVID-19.

The chain couples TRBV14 to TRBJ1-3, with 8 positions matching TRBD1. The ends lost 3 bases at V and 4 bases at J; junction bases unmatched: 14. Looked up from germline, CDR1 is SGHDN and CDR2 is FVKESK. This CDR3 is 18 amino acids long. CDR3 sequence reads: CASSQGRTGPTGGNTIYF. CDR3 sequence (DNA): TGTGCCAGCAGCCAGGGACGGACAGGGCCAACTGGAGGAAACACCATATATTTT.

This chain joins TRBV27 and TRBJ2-1, with 8 bases lining up with TRBD1. The V segment lost 5 bases and the J segment 0 bases; nucleotides outside the gene matches: 3. The V gene's germline CDR1 is MNHEY and CDR2 SMNVEV (reference sequence). CDR3 length: 15 residues. In DNA, the CDR3 is TGTGCCAGCAGTCGTGGACAGGGCTCCTACAATGAGCAGTTCTTC. Translated: CASSRGQGSYNEQFF.

The V gene is TRBV19, the J gene TRBJ2-2, with a tentative D call TRBD1 (6 bases). The CDR3 length is 15 residues. Germline loops: CDR1 LNHDA, CDR2 SQIVND (reference sequence). The V end was cut by 5 bases, the J end by 6 bases, with 16 bases between. The CDR3 DNA reads TGTGCCAGTAGTGTTTCACCAGGGGCATCCGGGGAGCTGTTTTTT. Translating it yields CASSVSPGASGELFF.

The genes are TRBV15 and TRBJ2-7; 11 nucleotides line up with TRBD1. Per the germline V gene, CDR1 is LNHNV and CDR2 is YYDKDF (reference sequence). The junction had 1 base not matched to a gene; V was cut back by 3 bases and J by 3 bases. The CDR3 covers 14 residues. The CDR3 DNA follows: TGTGCCACCAGCAGGGGACAGGGGGACTACGAGCAGTACTTC. It yields the protein CATSRGQGDYEQYF.

This chain uses TRBV4-1 with TRBJ1-1; 7 bases map to TRBD1. The CDR3 has 14 amino acids. CDR1 and CDR2 (germline): MGHRA, YSYEKL. V shed 2 bases and J 4 bases; nucleotides not matched to a gene: 4. In DNA, the CDR3 is TGCGCCAGCAGCCAACCCGACAGGGCCACTGAAGCTTTCTTT. Protein sequence: CASSQPDRATEAFF.

This chain connects TRBV4-1 to TRBJ1-5; D is perhaps TRBD1 (6 bases). V was pared by 3 bases and J by 4 bases, with 10 bases between. This CDR3 spans 14 amino acids. Germline loops: CDR1 MGHRA, CDR2 YSYEKL. In DNA form, the CDR3 reads TGCGCCAGCAGCCATGGGGGCCAGAATCAGCCCCAGCATTTT. Amino acid sequence: CASSHGGQNQPQHF.

The chain employs TRBV9 and TRBJ1-5; tentatively, D is TRBD1 (5 bases). This CDR3 comprises 17 residues. Germline assignment: CDR1 SGDLS and CDR2 YYNGEE. The V gene lost 3 bases and the J gene lost 1 base, with 17 bases spanning the gap. The CDR3 is CASSDNPMGQSNQPQHF. CDR3 nucleotide sequence: TGTGCCAGCAGCGACAACCCCATGGGGCAAAGCAATCAGCCCCAGCATTTT.

The V and J genes are TRBV19 and TRBJ1-2; D gene ambiguous. Germline CDR1 reads LNHDA; CDR2 reads SQIVND (reference sequence). The CDR3 totals 13 residues. Trimming stripped 5 bases from V and 5 bases from J, with 12 bases between. CDR3 loop: CASSSQPLYGYTF. CDR3 nucleotides: TGTGCCAGTAGTTCCCAACCACTTTATGGCTACACCTTC.

The chain joins TRBV12-3 or TRBV12-4 to TRBJ1-6; D call uncertain. CDR3 length equals 12 residues. V shed 8 bases and J shed 9 bases, with 11 bases lying between them. The CDR3 DNA follows: TGTGCCAGCGGACTAAGGGTTTCACCCCTCCACTTT. Its translation: CASGLRVSPLHF.

V and J are TRBV6-5 and TRBJ1-6; no firm D call. The CDR3 covers 14 residues. From germline, CDR1 is MNHEY and CDR2 SVGAGI. Trimming removed 5 bases at V and 8 bases at J, with 13 bases between. Written as DNA, the CDR3 is TGTGCCAGCAGTCCCTCACAGCACTATTCACCCCTCCACTTT. Its translation: CASSPSQHYSPLHF.

V usage is TRBV19 and J usage is TRBJ1-2, with 7 bases matching TRBD1. Germline V gene data show CDR1 as LNHDA and CDR2 as SQIVND (reference sequence). The J segment lost 13 bases and the V segment lost 6 bases, leaving 14 bases of the junction unmatched. This CDR3 comprises 13 residues. The CDR3 protein is CASSSKRGPGSTF. CDR3 DNA sequence: TGTGCCAGTAGCTCTAAAAGGGGGCCTGGGTCCACCTTC.

The V call is TRBV27, the J call TRBJ2-7; 9 bases are a match to TRBD1. This CDR3 comprises 14 residues. After removal of 5 bases from V and 5 bases from J, the junction contained 7 bases not matched to a gene. The V gene's germline CDR1 is MNHEY and CDR2 SMNVEV (reference sequence). The CDR3 region is CASSHRDRVDEQYF. The CDR3 DNA follows: TGTGCCAGCAGTCACCGGGACAGGGTCGACGAGCAGTACTTC.

The chain uses TRBV2 and TRBJ2-5; a weak D match, TRBD2 (5 bases). Trimming removed 2 bases from V and 5 bases from J, with 9 bases in between. The V gene's germline CDR1 is SNHLY and CDR2 FYNNEI. The CDR3 runs to 13 residues. The CDR3 sequence is CASSEYGVETQYF. The CDR3 nucleotides read TGTGCCAGCAGTGAATACGGGGTTGAGACCCAGTACTTC.

This chain uses TRBV14 with TRBJ2-2; no definite D call. This CDR3 is built from 17 residues. CDR1 is SGHDN and CDR2 is FVKESK in the germline V gene. Trimming stripped 2 bases from V and 4 bases from J, with 17 bases between. In nucleotides, the CDR3 is TGTGCCAGCAGCCAAAGACTGTGGAAACCGGGCACCGGGGAGCTGTTTTTT. This sequence encodes CASSQRLWKPGTGELFF.

The gene calls are TRBV7-3 and TRBJ1-1; weak D call: TRBD1 (6 bases). Germline assignment: CDR1 SGHTA and CDR2 FQGTGA. The CDR3 loop spans 15 amino acids. With 3 bases removed from V and 0 bases from J, the gap between germline ends came to 11 bases. In DNA form, the CDR3 reads TGTGCCAGCAGCTTCCTACAGGGAATGAACACTGAAGCTTTCTTT. Amino acid sequence: CASSFLQGMNTEAFF.

This chain links TRBV2 with TRBJ1-4; no definite D call. This CDR3 region has 12 residues. Germline CDR1 is SNHLY and CDR2 is FYNNEI. V lost 4 bases to trimming and J lost 10 bases, with 10 bases between them. This CDR3 is CASSGMEGKLFF. DNA for the CDR3: TGTGCCAGCAGTGGGATGGAGGGAAAACTGTTTTTT. Full variable domain (outside the CDR3, taken from reference TRBV2 and TRBJ1-4): EPEVTQTPSHQVTQMGQEVILRCVPISNHLYFYWYRQILGQKVEFLVSFYNNEISEKSEIFDDQFSVERPDGSNFTLKIRSTKLEDSAMYFCASSGMEGKLFFGSGTQLSVL.

The V call is TRBV27, the J call TRBJ1-1, with TRBD1 as a possible D gene (6 bases). Trimming removed 2 bases at V and 1 base at J, with 20 bases between. This CDR3 comprises 18 residues. The V gene's germline CDR1 is MNHEY and CDR2 SMNVEV (reference sequence). The CDR3 loop reads CASSLRGITGKSNTEAFF. CDR3 DNA sequence: TGTGCCAGCAGTTTAAGGGGGATAACAGGGAAGTCGAACACTGAAGCTTTCTTT.

This CDR3 reads CASSHTGDSGANVLTF. The CDR3 nucleotides are TGTGCCAGCAGCCATACGGGAGACTCTGGGGCCAACGTCCTGACTTTC. The chain joins TRBV9 to TRBJ2-6, with D possibly being TRBD2 (6 bases). CDR3 length: 16 amino acids. Germline V gives CDR1 SGDLS, CDR2 YYNGEE. Deletions cut 4 bases from V and 0 bases from J, with 11 bases between.